This is a list of T cell receptor beta chains from one sample in a study of blood T cell repertoires in COVID-19. Assay: immunoSEQ multiplex PCR; the TCRdb copy retains only in-frame clones and omits some. The table records more than 300,000 clones, just over 85% of them present only once. Sample: PBMCs or T cells enriched from blood (not recorded which). The receptors shown here come from a woman aged 18 to 35 who had recovered from COVID-19. Each CDR3 is given with its conserved first and last residue. The D gene is left open where the match is weak. Where a row states a size, it is once, few, many or the class of an expanded clone; other rows omit it.

D	V	size	J	CDR3	DNA
TRBD1	TRBV2	-	TRBJ1-2	CASSEEVQGARGYTF	TGTGCCAGCAGTGAAGAGGTACAGGGGGCGAGGGGCTACACCTTC
TRBD1	TRBV4-2	-	TRBJ1-5	CASGLGQGNQPQHF	TGTGCCAGCGGACTTGGACAGGGAAATCAGCCCCAGCATTTT
TRBD2	TRBV24-1	few	TRBJ2-1	CATSDGGGALNEQFF	TGTGCCACCAGTGACGGCGGGGGGGCTCTTAATGAGCAGTTCTTC
TRBD1	TRBV12-3/TRBV12-4	few	TRBJ1-3	CASRTGANTIYF	TGTGCCAGCAGAACAGGGGCCAACACCATATATTTT
-	TRBV27	-	TRBJ1-4	CASSSTGFTNEKLFF	TGTGCCAGCAGTTCAACAGGGTTTACTAATGAAAAACTGTTTTTT
-	TRBV28	-	TRBJ2-1	CASSYLSGGEQFF	TGTGCCAGCAGTTATCTCAGCGGCGGTGAGCAGTTCTTC
-	TRBV18	few	TRBJ1-1	CASSTGQNTEAFF	TGTGCCAGCTCAACGGGACAGAACACTGAAGCTTTCTTT
-	TRBV7-4	-	TRBJ2-7	CASSINSPNEQYF	TGTGCCAGCAGCATCAACAGTCCCAACGAGCAGTACTTC
TRBD1	TRBV10-3	-	TRBJ2-5	CAISQTGEKTQYF	TGTGCCATCAGCCAGACAGGGGAAAAGACCCAGTACTTC
-	TRBV5-6	-	TRBJ2-5	CASSLMSSPQETQYF	TGTGCCAGCAGCTTGATGTCGTCTCCCCAGGAGACCCAGTACTTC
-	TRBV10-1	-	TRBJ2-1	CASSAEGGWENEQFF	TGCGCCAGCAGCGCCGAAGGGGGTTGGGAGAATGAGCAGTTCTTC
TRBD1	TRBV7-9	-	TRBJ1-5	CASSLQGEGQPQHF	TGTGCCAGCAGCCTACAGGGGGAGGGTCAGCCCCAGCATTTT
-	TRBV3-1/TRBV3-2	-	TRBJ1-1	CASSQDLPGTGTMNTEAFF	TGTGCCAGCAGCCAAGATCTCCCCGGCACAGGGACCATGAACACTGAAGCTTTCTTT
-	TRBV19	-	TRBJ2-1	CASSIGGSYNEQFF	TGTGCCAGTAGTATAGGAGGGTCCTACAATGAGCAGTTCTTC
-	TRBV11-2	-	TRBJ1-1	CASSLVAGGEAFF	TGTGCCAGCAGCTTAGTGGCAGGAGGTGAAGCTTTCTTT
-	TRBV5-1	once	TRBJ1-4	CASSLDPGAAGANEKLFF	TGCGCCAGCAGCTTGGACCCCGGCGCCGCAGGCGCTAATGAAAAACTGTTTTTT
-	TRBV27	-	TRBJ2-1	CASSFSQVVNEQFF	TGTGCCAGCAGTTTTTCCCAGGTTGTCAATGAGCAGTTCTTC
TRBD1	TRBV5-5	-	TRBJ2-2	CASSSQGADTGELFF	TGTGCCAGCAGCTCACAGGGGGCCGACACCGGGGAGCTGTTTTTT
-	TRBV20-1	-	TRBJ1-2	CSASALETYRGYGYTF	TGCAGTGCTAGTGCCCTAGAAACTTACCGGGGGTATGGCTACACCTTC
-	TRBV2	-	TRBJ2-7	CASSAPDILSYEQYF	TGTGCCAGCAGTGCTCCAGATATTTTATCCTACGAGCAGTACTTC
TRBD1	TRBV3-1/TRBV3-2	-	TRBJ1-5	CASSAGTGVQPQHF	TGTGCCAGCAGTGCCGGGACAGGGGTTCAGCCCCAGCATTTT
-	TRBV9	-	TRBJ2-1	CASSAFSAVRGNEQFF	TGTGCCAGCAGCGCGTTCTCTGCGGTCCGTGGGAATGAGCAGTTCTTC
-	TRBV5-1	-	TRBJ1-4	CASSLVLGGATTNEKLFF	TGCGCCAGCAGCTTGGTTCTCGGAGGGGCAACAACTAATGAAAAACTGTTTTTT
TRBD1	TRBV25-1	-	TRBJ2-7	CASSLDRGQSQYF	TGTGCCAGCAGTCTGGACAGGGGGCAGTCGCAGTACTTC
TRBD1	TRBV3-1/TRBV3-2	-	TRBJ1-1	CASSGLQGKDMAFF	TGTGCCAGCAGCGGCCTACAGGGGAAGGACATGGCTTTCTTT
-	TRBV30	-	TRBJ1-3	CAWTPGGNTIYF	TGTGCCTGGACCCCGGGGGGAAACACCATATATTTT
TRBD2	TRBV5-6	-	TRBJ2-2	CASSPSLAGNTGELFF	TGTGCCAGCAGCCCGTCCCTAGCGGGGAACACCGGGGAGCTGTTTTTT
-	TRBV18	once	TRBJ2-7	CASSPLSYEQYF	TGTGCCAGCTCACCCCTTTCCTACGAGCAGTACTTC
-	TRBV7-3	once	TRBJ2-1	CASSSGRGRQFF	TGTGCCAGCAGCTCTGGGCGGGGAAGGCAGTTCTTC
TRBD1	TRBV9	-	TRBJ1-6	CASGSTGDNSPLHF	TGTGCCAGCGGGTCGACAGGGGATAATTCACCCCTCCACTTT
-	TRBV30	many	TRBJ1-5	CAWARESNQPQHF	TGTGCCTGGGCCCGGGAGAGCAATCAGCCCCAGCATTTT
TRBD1	TRBV28	-	TRBJ2-7	CASSSARGPGNVFYEQYF	TGTGCCAGCAGTTCCGCAAGGGGGCCGGGGAATGTATTCTACGAGCAGTACTTC
TRBD1	TRBV11-3	-	TRBJ2-3	CASSYAGTGTDTQYF	TGTGCCAGCAGCTACGCCGGGACAGGGACAGATACGCAGTATTTT
-	TRBV10-1	-	TRBJ2-3	CASRPDRFGTQYF	TGCGCCAGCAGACCAGACAGGTTTGGTACGCAGTATTTT
TRBD1	TRBV5-4	-	TRBJ1-2	CASSLYGTGGHGYTF	TGTGCCAGCAGCTTATACGGGACAGGGGGACATGGCTACACCTTC
-	TRBV5-1	few	TRBJ1-3	CASSLAGSSGNTIYF	TGCGCCAGCAGCTTGGCGGGGAGCTCTGGAAACACCATATATTTT
TRBD1	TRBV6-5	-	TRBJ1-1	CASSLIQGAGTEAFF	TGTGCCAGCAGCTTAATACAGGGGGCGGGTACTGAAGCTTTCTTT
-	TRBV19	-	TRBJ1-2	CASSTRDSRASYGYTF	TGTGCCAGTAGTACGCGAGACTCTCGAGCCAGCTATGGCTACACCTTC
TRBD2	TRBV7-9	-	TRBJ2-7	CASSLSGLASDEQYF	TGTGCCAGCAGCTTATCGGGACTAGCGTCGGACGAGCAGTACTTC
TRBD1	TRBV4-1	-	TRBJ1-1	CASSQGQGGDTEAFF	TGCGCCAGCAGCCAAGGACAGGGGGGGGACACTGAAGCTTTCTTT
-	TRBV5-5	-	TRBJ1-2	CASSLWEPLGRADYGYTF	TGTGCCAGCAGCTTGTGGGAACCTCTGGGGAGGGCAGACTATGGCTACACCTTC
-	TRBV29-1	-	TRBJ1-1	CSVGSGIEAFF	TGCAGCGTTGGGAGCGGAATTGAAGCTTTCTTT
-	TRBV5-1	-	TRBJ1-1	CASSLISGNTEAFF	TGCGCCAGCAGCTTGATTTCGGGTAACACTGAAGCTTTCTTT
-	TRBV4-2	-	TRBJ1-5	CASSQGSRLDQPQHF	TGTGCCAGCAGCCAAGGGTCAAGATTAGATCAGCCCCAGCATTTT